Following are 7 T cell receptor beta chains from one sample sequenced in a study of radiation and T cells in renal cell carcinoma. Clones were read by immunoSEQ multiplex PCR, and TCRdb kept only the in-frame ones, dropping some. The sample consists of 100,000 to 150,000 clones, 88% of them appearing once. Indicated time point: blood 2 weeks post-SBRT. Treatment here: 15 Gy SBRT to primary tumor, nephrectomy 4 weeks later. The specimen was blood, collected from a patient whose treatment included radiotherapy and nephrectomy. The source of these receptors is a woman aged 65 to 85 with renal cell carcinoma.

The CDR3 sequence is CASSHHQQVTYGYTF. The CDR3 nucleotides are TGTGCCAGCAGTCACCACCAACAGGTCACCTATGGCTACACCTTC. V is TRBV6-6 and J is TRBJ1-2, with D possibly matching TRBD1 (5 bases). The CDR3 consists of 15 residues. The germline gives CDR1 MNHNY, CDR2 SVGAGI (reference sequence). Trimming cost V 5 bases and J 4 bases, with 17 bases left between them.

The chain links TRBV6-6 to TRBJ2-2; D gene unclear. The V end was cut by 8 bases, the J end by 4 bases, with 14 bases between. Germline-derived CDR1 and CDR2 are MNHNY and SVGAGI (reference sequence). The CDR3 is 14 amino acids. CDR3 DNA sequence: TGTGCCAGCTTAAAAACTATGTTCACCGGGGAGCTGTTTTTT. Its translation: CASLKTMFTGELFF.

The rearrangement uses TRBV27 and TRBJ1-2; D unclear. The ends were cut back, 6 bases at V and 7 bases at J, with 12 bases in the middle. Germline CDR1 and CDR2: MNHEY and SMNVEV (reference sequence). The CDR3 has 12 residues. The CDR3 sequence: CASSPTLGGYTF. The CDR3 DNA sequence: TGTGCCAGCAGCCCAACGCTTGGTGGCTACACCTTC.

The CDR3 region is CASSLKDRGAVYGYTF. DNA for the CDR3: TGTGCCAGCAGCTTAAAAGACAGGGGTGCGGTCTATGGCTACACCTTC. The chain joins TRBV7-2 to TRBJ1-2, with 8 positions matching TRBD1. Per germline, CDR1 SGHTA and CDR2 FQGNSA. This CDR3 has 16 amino acids. V lost 2 bases, J lost 4 bases, and 9 bases stayed unmatched.

The chain combines TRBV6-1 with TRBJ1-5, with D tentatively TRBD1 (6 bases). The germline V gene has CDR1 MNHNS and CDR2 SASEGT. The CDR3 length is 16 residues. The V end lost 2 bases, the J end lost 2 bases, and 13 bases lay between the germline ends. This chain's CDR3 is CASSELAGTRNQPQHF. CDR3 nucleotides: TGTGCCAGCAGTGAACTAGCCGGGACACGCAATCAGCCCCAGCATTTT.

The chain employs TRBV6-6 and TRBJ1-1; D is undetermined. Germline V CDR1 and CDR2: MNHNY, SVGAGI (reference sequence). The CDR3 spans 12 residues. V lost 5 bases, J lost 7 bases, and 11 bases lay in between. CDR3 residues: CASSASSFEAFF. The DNA of the CDR3 is TGTGCCAGCAGTGCCTCCTCGTTTGAAGCTTTCTTT.

V and J are TRBV6-1 and TRBJ1-3; the D is unclear. CDR3 length equals 14 residues. The ends were cut back, 4 bases at V and 0 bases at J, with 7 bases in the middle. Germline V gene data show CDR1 as MNHNS and CDR2 as SASEGT. The CDR3 nucleotides read TGTGCCAGCAGTGCCGTCAGCTCTGGAAACACCATATATTTT. Translating gives CASSAVSSGNTIYF.